These 2 T cell receptor beta chains originate from one sample sequenced in a study of cytomegalovirus exposure and HLA in healthy donors. Repertoires were generated with immunoSEQ multiplex PCR, while TCRdb's copy carries only in-frame clones and drops some. The sample records 220,000 or so clones, 75% to 95% being singletons. Sequencing was carried out using PBMCs. The receptors originated from a woman between 18 and 29 years old in good health and CMV-seronegative.

The V call is TRBV7-8, the J call TRBJ1-2; TRBD1 agrees at 10 bases. V dropped 6 bases and J dropped 4; count of bases not matched to a gene: 11. Looked up from germline, CDR1 is SGHVS and CDR2 is FQNEAQ. CDR3 length equals 16 residues. CDR3 protein: CASRTGTGVAGYGYTF. CDR3 DNA: TGTGCCAGCAGGACCGGGACAGGGGTAGCGGGCTATGGCTACACCTTC.

The CDR3 DNA sequence: TGCGCCAGCAGCGCGGGAGGACTAGGTTCCTCGAAGACCCAGTACTTC. Protein product: CASSAGGLGSSKTQYF. The gene calls are TRBV5-1 and TRBJ2-5; 8 nucleotides agree with TRBD2. CDR3 length: 16 amino acids. Trimming cost V 4 bases and J 6 bases; bases outside gene matches: 14. Germline V gene data show CDR1 as SGHRS and CDR2 as YFSETQ.